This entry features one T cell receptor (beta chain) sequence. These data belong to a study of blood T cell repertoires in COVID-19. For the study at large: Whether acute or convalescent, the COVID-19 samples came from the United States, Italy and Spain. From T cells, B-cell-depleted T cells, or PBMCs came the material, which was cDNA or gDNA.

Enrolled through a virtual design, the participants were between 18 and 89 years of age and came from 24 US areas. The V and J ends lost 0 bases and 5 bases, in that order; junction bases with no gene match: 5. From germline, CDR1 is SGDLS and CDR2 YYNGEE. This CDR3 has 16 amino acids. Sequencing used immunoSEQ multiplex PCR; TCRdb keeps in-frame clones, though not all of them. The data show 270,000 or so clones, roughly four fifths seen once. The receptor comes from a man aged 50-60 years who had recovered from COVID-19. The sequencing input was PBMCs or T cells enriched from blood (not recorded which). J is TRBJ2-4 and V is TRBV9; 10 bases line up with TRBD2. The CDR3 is CASSVAAGGWENIQYF. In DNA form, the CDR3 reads TGTGCCAGCAGCGTAGCAGCGGGGGGGTGGGAAAACATTCAGTACTTC.